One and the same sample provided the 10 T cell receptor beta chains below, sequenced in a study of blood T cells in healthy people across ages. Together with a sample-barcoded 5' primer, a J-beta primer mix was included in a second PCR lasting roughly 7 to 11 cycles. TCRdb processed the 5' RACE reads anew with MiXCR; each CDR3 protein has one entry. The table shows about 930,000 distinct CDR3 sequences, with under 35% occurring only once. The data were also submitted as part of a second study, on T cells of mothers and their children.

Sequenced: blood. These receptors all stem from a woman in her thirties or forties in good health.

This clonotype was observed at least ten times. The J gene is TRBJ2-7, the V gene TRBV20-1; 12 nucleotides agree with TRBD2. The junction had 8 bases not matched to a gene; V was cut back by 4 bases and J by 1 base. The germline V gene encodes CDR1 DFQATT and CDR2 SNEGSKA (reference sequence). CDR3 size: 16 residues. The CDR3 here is CSATRTSGGSSYEQYF. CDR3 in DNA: TGCAGTGCTACAAGAACTAGCGGGGGGTCGTCCTACGAGCAGTACTTC.

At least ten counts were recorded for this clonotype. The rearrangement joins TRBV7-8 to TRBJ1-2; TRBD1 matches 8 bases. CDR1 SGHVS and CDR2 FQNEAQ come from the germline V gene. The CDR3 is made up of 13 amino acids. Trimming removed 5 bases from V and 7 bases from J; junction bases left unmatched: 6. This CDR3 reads CASSVGQGAGYTF. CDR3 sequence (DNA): TGTGCCAGCAGCGTCGGTCAGGGGGCTGGCTACACCTTC.

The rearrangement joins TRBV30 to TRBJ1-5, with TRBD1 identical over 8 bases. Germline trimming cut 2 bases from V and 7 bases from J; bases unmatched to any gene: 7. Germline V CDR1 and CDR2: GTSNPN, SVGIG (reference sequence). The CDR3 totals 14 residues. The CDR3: CAWSPDRAVQPQHF. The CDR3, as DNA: TGTGCCTGGAGTCCGGACAGGGCGGTCCAGCCCCAGCATTTT.

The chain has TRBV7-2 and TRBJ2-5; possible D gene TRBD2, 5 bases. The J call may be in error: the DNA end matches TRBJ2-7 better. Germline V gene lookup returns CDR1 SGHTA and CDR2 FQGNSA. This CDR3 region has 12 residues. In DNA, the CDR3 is TGTGCCAGCAGCCGACTATCCCACGAGCAGTACTTC. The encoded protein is CASSRLSHEQYF.

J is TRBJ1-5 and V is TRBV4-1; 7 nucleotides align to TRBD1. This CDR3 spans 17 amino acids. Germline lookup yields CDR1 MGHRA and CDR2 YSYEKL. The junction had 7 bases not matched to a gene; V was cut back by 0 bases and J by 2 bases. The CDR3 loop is CASSQEFRGPGNQPQHF. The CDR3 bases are TGCGCCAGCAGCCAAGAATTTAGGGGGCCGGGCAATCAGCCCCAGCATTTT.

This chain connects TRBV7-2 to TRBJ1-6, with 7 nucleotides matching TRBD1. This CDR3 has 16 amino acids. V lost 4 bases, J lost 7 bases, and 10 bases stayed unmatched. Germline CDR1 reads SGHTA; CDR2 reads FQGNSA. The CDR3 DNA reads TGTGCCAGCAGCTCGACCTACGGGACAGCCAATTCACCCCTCCACTTT. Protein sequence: CASSSTYGTANSPLHF.

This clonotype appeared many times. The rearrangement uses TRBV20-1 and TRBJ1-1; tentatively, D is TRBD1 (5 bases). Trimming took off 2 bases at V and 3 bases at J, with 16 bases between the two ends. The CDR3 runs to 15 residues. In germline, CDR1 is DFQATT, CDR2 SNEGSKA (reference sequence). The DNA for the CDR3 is TGCAGTGCTAGATCATCCCGGGGGTTGGACACTGAAGCTTTCTTT. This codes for CSARSSRGLDTEAFF.

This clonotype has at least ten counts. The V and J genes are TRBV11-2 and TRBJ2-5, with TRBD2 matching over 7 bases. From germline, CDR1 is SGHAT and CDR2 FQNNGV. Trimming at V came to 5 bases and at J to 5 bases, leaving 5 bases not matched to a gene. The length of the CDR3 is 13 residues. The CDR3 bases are TGTGCCAGCAGCGGTGGACTAGAGGAGACCCAGTACTTC. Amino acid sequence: CASSGGLEETQYF.

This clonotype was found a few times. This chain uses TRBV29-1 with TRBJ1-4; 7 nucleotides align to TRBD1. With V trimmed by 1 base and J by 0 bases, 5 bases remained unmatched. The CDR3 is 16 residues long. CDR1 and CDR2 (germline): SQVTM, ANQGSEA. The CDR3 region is CSVEVGQGATNEKLFF. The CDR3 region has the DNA TGCAGCGTTGAAGTCGGGCAGGGGGCAACTAATGAAAAACTGTTTTTT. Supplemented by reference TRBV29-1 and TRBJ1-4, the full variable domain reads SAVISQKPSRDICQRGTSLTIQCQVDSQVTMMFWYRQQPGQSLTLIATANQGSEATYESGFVIDKFPISRPNLTFSTLTVSNMSPEDSSIYLCSVEVGQGATNEKLFFGSGTQLSVL.

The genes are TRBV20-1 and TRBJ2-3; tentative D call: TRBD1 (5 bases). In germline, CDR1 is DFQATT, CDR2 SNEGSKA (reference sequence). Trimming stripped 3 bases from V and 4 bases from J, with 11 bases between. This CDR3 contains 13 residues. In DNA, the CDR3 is TGCAGTGCTAGTTACCAGGGTCCAGATACGCAGTATTTT. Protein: CSASYQGPDTQYF.